The next 19 T cell receptor beta chains were all read from a single sample in a study of control samples from healthy donors and cancer patients. Profiled with immunoSEQ multiplex PCR; TCRdb holds only in-frame clones, not every one. This sample has around 140,000 clones, with just under 90% found just once. The sequenced material came from PBMCs. Receptors were obtained from a man aged 45 to 65 with head and neck cancer.

This sequence joins TRBV28 and TRBJ2-3; 14 nucleotides match TRBD2. This CDR3 contains 20 residues. The germline V gene encodes CDR1 MDHEN and CDR2 SYDVKM. J lost 0 bases, V lost 5 bases, and 13 bases had no gene match. The CDR3 DNA sequence: TGTGCCAGCAGTCACACCTGGACTAGCGGGAGGCTTCCTAGCACAGATACGCAGTATTTT. It is translated as CASSHTWTSGRLPSTDTQYF.

This chain connects TRBV11-2 to TRBJ1-4; D is unclear. Trimming shortened V by 5 bases and J by 5 bases, and 18 bases separated the two germline ends. CDR3 length equals 16 residues. CDR1 is SGHAT, CDR2 FQNNGV, per germline. The CDR3, as DNA: TGTGCCAGCAGCCAGGATACCGAGCAAACGAATGAAAAACTGTTTTTT. Amino acids: CASSQDTEQTNEKLFF.

The chain recombines TRBV7-9 with TRBJ1-6; 7 nucleotides align to TRBD1. After removal of 3 bases from V and 6 bases from J, the junction contained 8 bases not matched to a gene. CDR3 length: 16 amino acids. Germline-derived CDR1 and CDR2 are SEHNR and FQNEAQ (reference sequence). The CDR3 DNA reads TGTGCCAGCAGCTTCTGGGACAGCGCAGTTAATTCACCCCTCCACTTT. Its translation: CASSFWDSAVNSPLHF.

The count of this clone is one. The gene calls are TRBV18 and TRBJ2-7; a weak D match, TRBD2 (5 bases). CDR1 is KGHSH, CDR2 LQKENI, per germline. V was shortened by 2 bases and J by 2 bases, with 16 bases between the two germline ends. The CDR3 has 16 residues. In DNA form, the CDR3 reads TGTGCCAGCTCACCATCAGGTCGGGCGGGCCCCTACGAGCAGTACTTC. Amino acid sequence: CASSPSGRAGPYEQYF.

V is TRBV7-6 and J is TRBJ2-3; tentatively, D is TRBD2 (6 bases). Germline V CDR1 and CDR2: SGHVS, FNYEAQ. The V and J ends lost 7 bases and 5 bases respectively, with 22 bases between them. The CDR3 sequence is 16 residues long. For the CDR3, the DNA is TGTGCCAGCACCGCGGGGTTACAGCGAGGGTTAGATACGCAGTATTTT. It is translated as CASTAGLQRGLDTQYF.

This clone has only one observation. The chain couples TRBV2 to TRBJ2-5, with D perhaps matching TRBD2 (6 bases). The CDR3 covers 14 residues. The V end lost 8 bases, the J end lost 5 bases, and 18 bases lay between the germline ends. CDR1 is SNHLY and CDR2 is FYNNEI in the germline V gene. CDR3 coding DNA: TGTGCCAGCGCCCGGGAGTTCGAGGTCGAGACCCAGTACTTC. It codes for CASAREFEVETQYF.

V usage is TRBV7-9 and J usage is TRBJ2-3; no definite D call. This CDR3 contains 15 residues. Trimming pared 5 bases from V and 2 bases from J, leaving 14 bases between. Germline CDR1 SEHNR, CDR2 FQNEAQ (reference sequence). The CDR3 DNA reads as TGTGCCAGCAGCCTGGGATCCTCCTTCACAGATACGCAGTATTTT. Translation gives CASSLGSSFTDTQYF.

The V call is TRBV11-2, the J call TRBJ2-3; 9 positions agree with TRBD2. The junction had 12 bases not matched to a gene; V was cut back by 7 bases and J by 4 bases. The length of the CDR3 is 16 residues. The germline V gene has CDR1 SGHAT and CDR2 FQNNGV. The CDR3 loop reads CASTHWAGGLSDTQYF. CDR3 coding DNA: TGTGCCAGCACCCACTGGGCGGGGGGGCTTTCAGATACGCAGTATTTT.

The chain uses TRBV24-1 and TRBJ2-3; possible D gene TRBD2, 5 bases. Germline V gives CDR1 KGHDR, CDR2 SFDVKD. V gave up 6 bases and J gave up 4 bases, with 10 bases separating them. The CDR3 runs 13 residues. CDR3 coding DNA: TGTGCCACCAGTATCTCGCGGGCAGATACGCAGTATTTT. Residues: CATSISRADTQYF.

With respect to this clone: The identical CDR3 is also encoded by other nucleotide sequences in the sample. The chain carries TRBV5-1 and TRBJ1-5; a weak D match, TRBD1 (5 bases). The CDR3 contains 14 residues. Germline V gene sequence: CDR1 SGHRS, CDR2 YFSETQ. Trimming left V 4 bases short and J 3 bases short, with 11 bases between. The CDR3 bases are TGCGCCAGCAGCCTGGGGCCGTTCAATCAGCCCCAGCATTTT. Its protein product is CASSLGPFNQPQHF.

This chain uses TRBV3-1 (or the pseudogene TRBV3-2) with TRBJ2-3, with D possibly TRBD1 on 5 matching bases. This CDR3 spans 15 amino acids. Germline V gene lookup returns CDR1 LGHDT and CDR2 YNNKEL (reference sequence). V dropped 1 base and J dropped 0 bases, with 8 bases sitting between them. CDR3 loop: CASSQVRASTDTQYF. For the CDR3, the DNA is TGTGCCAGCAGCCAAGTCAGGGCTAGCACAGATACGCAGTATTTT.

The V and J genes are TRBV4-1 and TRBJ2-7; 8 nucleotides line up with TRBD2. In germline, CDR1 is MGHRA, CDR2 YSYEKL. The CDR3 contains 15 residues. V was clipped by 2 bases and J by 1 base; unmatched bases: 4. The CDR3 loop is CASSQSSGASYEQYF. The DNA for the CDR3 is TGCGCCAGCAGCCAAAGTAGCGGGGCTTCCTACGAGCAGTACTTC.

The sample holds a few counts of this clone. The chain has TRBV24-1 and TRBJ2-2; D is uncertain. Trimming removed 2 bases from V and 4 bases from J, with 1 base in between. Germline V lookup: CDR1 KGHDR, CDR2 SFDVKD. The CDR3 has 12 residues. The CDR3 sequence is CATSDSTGELFF. The CDR3 bases are TGTGCCACCAGTGATTCCACCGGGGAGCTGTTTTTT.

This clone was seen only once. The genes are TRBV5-1 and TRBJ2-5, with 11 bases aligning to TRBD2. CDR3 length: 15 amino acids. The germline V gene has CDR1 SGHRS and CDR2 YFSETQ. The V segment lost 6 bases and the J segment 4 bases; nucleotides outside the gene matches: 8. In DNA, the CDR3 is TGCGCCAGCACCTCTAGCGGGGGGATTAGAGAGACCCAGTACTTC. Encoded protein: CASTSSGGIRETQYF.

The gene calls are TRBV28 and TRBJ2-3; D possibly corresponds to TRBD2 (6 bases). The V end lost 3 bases, the J end lost 1 base, and 11 bases lay between the germline ends. This CDR3 is 15 amino acids long. Germline CDR1 MDHEN, CDR2 SYDVKM. CDR3 DNA: TGTGCCAGCAGTTTCGGACTAACGGGCACAGATACGCAGTATTTT. Its protein is CASSFGLTGTDTQYF.

The V call is TRBV19, the J call TRBJ1-1, with D possibly being TRBD1 (6 bases). Trimming pared 10 bases from V and 11 bases from J, leaving 17 bases between. CDR1 is LNHDA and CDR2 is SQIVND in the germline V gene (reference sequence). The CDR3 contains 11 residues. CDR3 protein: CATDEQGGAFF. In DNA, the CDR3 is TGTGCCACCGACGAACAGGGTGGCGCTTTCTTT.

The V and J genes are TRBV5-1 and TRBJ1-2; D uncertain. The germline V and J ends were trimmed by 4 bases and 2 bases, with 15 bases remaining between them. Germline V gene sequence: CDR1 SGHRS, CDR2 YFSETQ. The CDR3 totals 15 residues. CDR3 in amino acids: CASSPLGESNYGYTF. The DNA of the CDR3 is TGCGCCAGCAGCCCGCTTGGGGAGTCCAACTATGGCTACACCTTC.

The V call is TRBV28, the J call TRBJ2-7; the match to TRBD1 covers 7 bases. With 5 bases clipped from V and 2 bases from J, the junction kept 6 bases outside the gene matches. The CDR3 sequence is 14 residues long. From germline, CDR1 is MDHEN and CDR2 SYDVKM. CDR3 sequence reads: CASSTRTGTYEQYF. The CDR3 nucleotides are TGTGCCAGCAGTACCCGGACAGGAACCTACGAGCAGTACTTC.

The chain uses TRBV5-1 and TRBJ2-2; TRBD1 matches at 9 bases. The CDR3 is 14 residues long. J gave up 6 bases and V 4 bases, and 4 bases lay outside the gene matches. Germline CDR1 is SGHRS and CDR2 is YFSETQ. Written as DNA, the CDR3 is TGCGCCAGCAGCGAACAGGGGGCCCCCGGGGAGCTGTTTTTT. Translating gives CASSEQGAPGELFF.